This T cell receptor (beta chain) was documented in a study of CDR3 diversity in severe acne. The table lists this clonotype with many counts. The CDR3 is 15 residues long. Trimming took 7 bases from V and 3 from J; bases not matched to a gene: 6. Germline V gene lookup returns CDR1 MRHNA and CDR2 SNTAGT. TCRdb passed the PCR reads through MiXCR, listing each CDR3 protein once. The sample consists of more than 85,000 distinct CDR3 sequences, 45% to 50% of them appearing once. J is TRBJ2-2 and V is TRBV6-4; 9 bases fit TRBD2. Sequenced input: blood. This TCR came from a male donor in good health, serving as a control. As DNA, the CDR3 is TGTGCCAGCACTGAAGTAGCGGGAGACACCGGGGAGCTGTTTTTT. Translating it yields CASTEVAGDTGELFF.